A selection of T cell receptor beta chains follows, all from one sample in a study of blood T cell repertoires in COVID-19. TCRdb's table, derived via immunoSEQ multiplex PCR, lists solely in-frame clones and lacks some. The profile shows 180,000 or so clones, roughly 84% of them singletons. What was sequenced was peripheral blood. These receptors all come from a person between 70 and 80 years old with COVID-19, enrolled during active disease. CDR3s include the opening cysteine and the closing phenylalanine or tryptophan. The D gene is left open where the match is weak.

TRBV6-2/TRBV6-3	TRBD1	TRBJ2-7	CASSYSSDGSGTGAAYEQYF	TGTGCCAGCAGTTACTCTAGCGACGGGTCTGGGACAGGGGCCGCCTACGAGCAGTACTTC
TRBV27	-	TRBJ2-1	CASSLLPLSSYNEQFF	TGTGCCAGCAGTTTACTACCTTTGAGCTCCTACAATGAGCAGTTCTTC
TRBV19	-	TRBJ1-1	CASSPRQDRWTEAFF	TGTGCCAGTAGTCCCCGACAGGACCGGTGGACTGAAGCTTTCTTT
TRBV19	-	TRBJ2-1	CASTLGPGWFLFF	TGTGCCAGTACCCTAGGCCCGGGGTGGTTCCTGTTCTTC
TRBV4-1	TRBD1	TRBJ2-2	CASSQETGVSTGELFF	TGCGCCAGCAGCCAGGAAACAGGGGTCAGCACCGGGGAGCTGTTTTTT
TRBV11-2	-	TRBJ1-5	CASSLKGDPAWPQHF	TGTGCCAGCAGCCTGAAGGGGGATCCTGCGTGGCCCCAGCATTTT
TRBV2	-	TRBJ1-2	CASSESGSGDGYTF	TGTGCCAGCAGTGAATCGGGGAGCGGTGATGGCTACACCTTC
TRBV11-1	TRBD2	TRBJ2-7	CASSPGLAGGLGEQYF	TGTGCCAGCAGCCCCGGGCTAGCGGGGGGCCTAGGCGAGCAGTACTTC
TRBV19	-	TRBJ2-1	CASSIYRSTNEQFF	TGTGCCAGTAGTATTTACCGGTCAACCAATGAGCAGTTCTTC
TRBV19	TRBD1	TRBJ2-5	CASSGQGARETQYF	TGTGCCAGTAGTGGACAGGGGGCGCGGGAGACCCAGTACTTC
TRBV5-1	TRBD2	TRBJ2-1	CASSFFIGAGSGGNEQFF	TGCGCCAGCAGCTTCTTTATCGGTGCGGGAAGCGGGGGCAATGAGCAGTTCTTC
TRBV7-8	TRBD1	TRBJ1-5	CASSLLLTGVNQPQHF	TGTGCCAGCAGCTTACTACTGACAGGGGTGAATCAGCCCCAGCATTTT
TRBV7-2	TRBD2	TRBJ2-7	CASSSSGVSYEQYF	TGTGCCAGCAGCTCAAGCGGGGTCTCCTACGAGCAGTACTTC
TRBV29-1	-	TRBJ1-1	CSVGTVIEAFF	TGCAGCGTTGGGACAGTTATTGAAGCTTTCTTT
TRBV10-3	-	TRBJ2-3	CAISESLQASTDTQYF	TGTGCCATCAGTGAGTCGCTCCAGGCTAGCACAGATACGCAGTATTTT